These 18 T cell receptor beta chains came from one sample sequenced in a study of T cells after yellow fever vaccination. TCRdb re-called the 5' RACE reads with MiXCR, one entry per CDR3 protein. This table has about 69,000 distinct CDR3 sequences, around 5% appearing once. Sequenced here: CD4+ T cells sorted from PBMCs, sampled roughly 14 days after the first yellow fever vaccination. The receptors come from a man between 18 and 35 years old who received the YFV17D yellow fever vaccine.

At least ten counts were recorded for this clonotype. The chain uses TRBV20-1 and TRBJ1-1, with D perhaps matching TRBD1 (5 bases). Germline V gives CDR1 DFQATT, CDR2 SNEGSKA (reference sequence). V lost 6 bases to trimming and J lost 1 base, with 6 bases between them. This CDR3 contains 11 residues. CDR3 sequence (DNA): TGCAGTGCCCAGGGGAACACTGAAGCTTTCTTT. Encoded protein: CSAQGNTEAFF.

This clonotype was detected ten times or more. The rearrangement uses TRBV12-3 or TRBV12-4 and TRBJ1-2; TRBD1 matches at 7 bases. This CDR3 contains 15 residues. V trimming: 5 bases; J trimming: 4 bases; junction bases outside the gene matches: 10. CDR3 DNA sequence: TGTGCCAGCAGTCAACAGGGGAAGGGGTCCTATGGCTACACCTTC. It encodes CASSQQGKGSYGYTF.

Many counts were recorded for this clonotype. Here the CDR3 DNA reads TGTGCCAGCAGCCAAGATGCGTCGGGCGCTGGGGGGTATGGCTACACCTTC. Protein product: CASSQDASGAGGYGYTF. The rearrangement links TRBV4-2 to TRBJ1-2; a weak D match, TRBD1 (5 bases). The CDR3 is 17 amino acids. The V gene's germline CDR1 is LGHNA and CDR2 YNFKEQ. V was shortened by 0 bases and J by 5 bases, with 19 bases between the two germline ends.

This clonotype showed up many times. The chain employs TRBV12-3 or TRBV12-4 and TRBJ2-7; D is unclear. The CDR3 is made up of 11 amino acids. V was shortened by 3 bases and J by 3 bases, with 3 bases between the two germline ends. In DNA form, the CDR3 reads TGTGCCAGCAGTTTGGGCTACGAGCAGTACGTC. Amino acid sequence: CASSLGYEQYV.

This clonotype appeared many times. V gene TRBV7-8 combines with J gene TRBJ2-7; D may be TRBD1 (5 bases). The CDR3 sequence is 13 residues long. The germline V and J ends were trimmed by 6 bases and 5 bases, with 14 bases remaining between them. Germline assignment: CDR1 SGHVS and CDR2 FQNEAQ. In nucleotides, the CDR3 is TGTGCCAGCAGAAAAGGCCAGGGTGACGAGCAGTACTTC. It specifies CASRKGQGDEQYF.

Ten or more counts support this clonotype. This rearrangement joins TRBV19 to TRBJ2-3, with 11 bases that match TRBD2. Germline lookup yields CDR1 LNHDA and CDR2 SQIVND (reference sequence). The CDR3 contains 15 residues. J lost 3 bases, V lost 2 bases, and 1 base had no gene match. CDR3 in DNA: TGTGCCAGTAGTATACTAGCGGGGGGTACAGATACGCAGTATTTT. The encoded protein is CASSILAGGTDTQYF. Full variable domain (missing parts from reference TRBV19 and TRBJ2-3): DGGITQSPKYLFRKEGQNVTLSCEQNLNHDAMYWYRQDPGQGLRLIYYSQIVNDFQKGDIAEGYSVSREKKESFPLTVTSAQKNPTAFYLCASSILAGGTDTQYFGPGTRLTVL.

This chain uses TRBV5-1 with TRBJ1-3, with D perhaps matching TRBD1 (6 bases). CDR3 length equals 14 residues. Germline loops: CDR1 SGHRS, CDR2 YFSETQ. V was clipped by 0 bases and J by 2 bases, with 6 bases between them. The CDR3 DNA follows: TGCGCCAGCAGCTTGGGGACAGCTGGAAACACCATATATTTT. Its translation: CASSLGTAGNTIYF. Together with reference TRBV5-1 and TRBJ1-3, the CDR3 gives the full variable domain: KAGVTQTPRYLIKTRGQQVTLSCSPISGHRSVSWYQQTPGQGLQFLFEYFSETQRNKGNFPGRFSGRQFSNSRSEMNVSTLELGDSALYLCASSLGTAGNTIYFGEGSWLTVV.

This clonotype was recorded at least ten times. The V gene is TRBV7-2, the J gene TRBJ2-2; D not certain. This CDR3 contains 15 residues. Germline CDR1 and CDR2: SGHTA and FQGNSA. V was trimmed by 2 bases and J by 3 bases, leaving 10 bases between them. CDR3: CASSLFSRDTGELFF. The DNA of the CDR3 is TGTGCCAGCAGCTTATTCTCCCGCGACACCGGGGAGCTGTTTTTT.

Ten or more counts support this clonotype. This chain uses TRBV10-3 with TRBJ1-6; D unclear. This CDR3 has 18 amino acids. Germline loops: CDR1 ENHRY, CDR2 SYGVKD. V dropped 4 bases and J dropped 0 bases, with 16 bases sitting between them. The CDR3 DNA follows: TGTGCCATCAGTGGACATCGGAAGGAGAGCTCCTATAATTCACCCCTCCACTTT. Translated: CAISGHRKESSYNSPLHF.

V usage is TRBV19 and J usage is TRBJ1-5; 9 bases line up with TRBD1. CDR1 is LNHDA, CDR2 SQIVND, per germline (reference sequence). With V trimmed by 8 bases and J by 5 bases, 10 bases remained unmatched. The CDR3 length is 15 residues. The CDR3 coding sequence is TGTGCCAGTCGGGACAGGGATTCCTTTCATCAGCCCCAGCATTTT. Amino acids: CASRDRDSFHQPQHF.

This clonotype was detected ten times or more. The rearrangement links TRBV23-1 to TRBJ2-3; 9 bases match TRBD1. TRBV23-1 is an ORF, and what it does is uncertain. CDR3 length: 18 amino acids. V was pared by 0 bases and J by 0 bases, with 7 bases of the junction left unmatched. CDR3 loop: CASSQSGDRVGSTDTQYF. CDR3 coding DNA: TGCGCCAGCAGTCAATCGGGGGACAGGGTGGGTAGCACAGATACGCAGTATTTT.

At least ten counts were recorded for this clonotype. The V gene is TRBV7-6, the J gene TRBJ2-7, with D possibly being TRBD2 (6 bases). Germline lookup yields CDR1 SGHVS and CDR2 FNYEAQ. V was clipped by 5 bases and J by 5 bases, with 16 bases between them. The CDR3 spans 14 residues. For the CDR3, the DNA is TGTGCCAGCAGCACAACCCTGGGCGGGAACGAGCAGTACTTC. It yields the protein CASSTTLGGNEQYF.

About this clonotype: A much larger clone lies one base from this, so it may be a read error. This chain connects TRBV7-8 to TRBJ1-5; the match to TRBD1 covers 9 bases. Per germline, CDR1 SGHVS and CDR2 FQNEAQ. CDR3 length: 15 amino acids. DNA of the CDR3: TGTTCCAGCAGCTCGGACAGGGGTCGCAATCAGCCCCAGCATTTT. Translating gives CSSSSDRGRNQPQHF. The full variable domain, its missing parts supplied by reference TRBV7-8 and TRBJ1-5, is GAGVSQSPRYKVAKRGQDVALRCDPISGHVSLFWYQQALGQGPEFLTYFQNEAQLDKSGLPSDRFFAERPEGSVSTLKIQRTQQEDSAVYLCSSSSDRGRNQPQHFGDGTRLSIL.

This clonotype has at least ten counts. The chain recombines TRBV7-3 with TRBJ2-2; 7 nucleotides agree with TRBD1. The V and J ends lost 5 bases and 1 base, in that order; junction bases with no gene match: 4. In germline, CDR1 is SGHTA, CDR2 FQGTGA. The CDR3 loop spans 15 amino acids. The CDR3 spells CASSLGQLNTGELFF. The CDR3, as DNA: TGTGCCAGCAGCCTGGGACAGCTGAACACCGGGGAGCTGTTTTTT.

This clonotype was recorded many times. The V and J genes are TRBV20-1 and TRBJ2-1, with 9 nucleotides matching TRBD2. The V gene end was trimmed by 1 base and the J gene end by 2 bases; junction bases not matched to a gene: 6. This CDR3 has 16 amino acids. CDR1 and CDR2 from the germline V gene are DFQATT and SNEGSKA (reference sequence). CDR3 sequence reads: CSARGSSGETYNEQFF. CDR3 bases: TGCAGTGCTAGAGGTTCTAGCGGGGAGACCTACAATGAGCAGTTCTTC.

This clonotype was detected ten times or more. The chain couples TRBV7-9 to TRBJ2-5; TRBD1 matches at 7 bases. V lost 5 bases, J lost 2 bases, and 5 bases stayed unmatched. There are 14 residues in the CDR3. Germline V CDR1 and CDR2: SEHNR, FQNEAQ (reference sequence). The CDR3 nucleotides read TGTGCCAGCAGCCCCGGGACAGCGCAAGAGACCCAGTACTTC. Amino acids: CASSPGTAQETQYF.

This clonotype came up many times. The V gene is TRBV7-2, the J gene TRBJ1-1, with D perhaps matching TRBD1 (5 bases). The germline V and J ends were trimmed by 5 bases and 1 base, with 14 bases remaining between them. This CDR3 comprises 15 residues. Germline V CDR1 and CDR2: SGHTA, FQGNSA. CDR3 nucleotides: TGTGCCAGCAGCCTTACCGGGACTGCGAACACTGAAGCTTTCTTT. It translates to CASSLTGTANTEAFF. Full variable domain (remainder filled in from reference TRBV7-2 and TRBJ1-1): GAGVSQSPSNKVTEKGKDVELRCDPISGHTALYWYRQSLGQGLEFLIYFQGNSAPDKSGLPSDRFSAERTGGSVSTLTIQRTQQEDSAVYLCASSLTGTANTEAFFGQGTRLTVV.

In its sample, this clonotype was seen many times. The rearrangement joins TRBV7-2 to TRBJ2-3, with D tentatively TRBD2 (6 bases). Trimming stripped 3 bases from V and 1 base from J, with 11 bases between. This CDR3 contains 15 residues. The germline V gene encodes CDR1 SGHTA and CDR2 FQGNSA. The CDR3 region is CASSFRTTGTDTQYF. Written as DNA, the CDR3 is TGTGCCAGCAGCTTCAGGACTACAGGCACAGATACGCAGTATTTT.